This TCR beta chain was sequenced during a study of blood T cell repertoires in COVID-19 (dated by TCRdb to about 2020). Context from the whole study: The collaborator samples originated in the United States, Italy and Spain and spanned the acute and convalescent phases of COVID-19. Where available, HLA class I and class II types were taken from metadata supplied by the sample provider and were not determined by assay-based typing. The sample metadata nearly always contained a de-identified subject ID, COVID-19 status, age in years and sex. The prospective study material was composed of cDNA or gDNA derived from T cells, B-cell-depleted T cells, or PBMCs. The samples were drawn from two sources: the first 160 participants of the ongoing ImmuneRACE study, and 950 to 1,500 subjects contributed by 6 global collaborators. Subjects who had been exposed to COVID-19, were actively infected with it, or had recovered from it provided the deeply sampled blood TCRbeta repertoires that made up the dataset. A freely available public database, intended as a resource for researchers studying the immune response to SARS-CoV-2, is where the repertoires were released.

Points the paper makes about the study in general: How much clinical and demographic metadata was included differed by source and by participant, and the metadata was provided uncurated.

Notes on this clone: Its antigen is still unknown. It has no much larger one-base neighbor in the sample; base qualities were not kept.

Whole blood was collected in K2EDTA tubes by collaborating institutions according to the institutions' own protocols. For TCRbeta analysis, collaborator samples were shipped as frozen whole blood, as isolated PBMCs, or as DNA extracted from either sample type. TCRbeta CDR3 regions were amplified from genomic DNA using the immunoSEQ Assay, a bias-controlled multiplex PCR. As for how the authors treated the data: Within the assay, amplification of reference gene primers was used to estimate how many nucleated cells each sample contained. Sequence reads were collapsed and filtered to measure the absolute abundance of every unique TCRbeta CDR3 rearrangement. For each sample, productive Simpson clonality was calculated as the square root of Simpson's diversity index across productive rearrangements. TCRdb took this table from immuneACCESS and kept in-frame rearrangements with V and J called. Such tables lack part of the clones; where checked against another copy, unresolved V genes explain under half of the gap, and the rest is unexplained. V and J calls and clone size are those listed in that table; D and trimming were worked out from the DNA. The sample table lists around 46,000 clones, around 90% of them with a count of one. The ten top clones hold about 7.3% of the sample.

The germline V gene supplies CDR1 KGHDR and CDR2 SFDVKD. Including cysteine and phenylalanine, the CDR3 has 16 amino acids. The sequence is cut down to CDR3 DNA, 48 bases in frame from base 1. Compared with germline, V lacks 7 bases and J lacks 2 bases; bases without a gene match: 10. Specimen: peripheral blood. This TCR derives from a man over 45 with acute or convalescent COVID-19. Here the chain combines TRBV24-1 and TRBJ1-5; the central 7 bases match TRBD1. The nucleotide sequence is TGTGCCACCAGCCGACAGGGTCTTGAGGGCAATCAGCCCCAGCATTTT. Translated, it reads CATSRQGLEGNQPQHF.